What follows are 20 T cell receptor beta chains derived from one specimen sequenced in a study of shared clonotypes between healthy human individuals. Naive CD8 cells comprised CD45RO-negative, CCR7-positively selected cells, excluding terminally differentiated effector memory CD45RA+ cells. The method was immunoSEQ multiplex PCR; TCRdb's version includes in-frame clones alone and lacks a portion of them. The sample has about 2 million clones; about 95% are singletons. Specimen: naive CD8+ T cells sorted from blood. These receptors were collected from a man younger than 30 in good health.

This chain uses TRBV7-9 with TRBJ1-6; D is ambiguous. The CDR3 loop spans 12 amino acids. Germline values: CDR1 SEHNR, CDR2 FQNEAQ (reference sequence). The V and J ends lost 1 base and 14 bases respectively, with 9 bases between them. The CDR3 protein is CASSLDGVALHF. The CDR3 DNA reads TGTGCCAGCAGCTTAGACGGGGTGGCCCTCCACTTT.

J is TRBJ2-3 and V is TRBV6-1, with D hard to call. Germline-derived CDR1 and CDR2 are MNHNS and SASEGT. The length of the CDR3 is 12 residues. V lost 6 bases to trimming and J lost 2 bases, with 6 bases between them. The CDR3 loop is CASRGFTDTQYF. As DNA, the CDR3 is TGTGCCAGCAGGGGATTCACAGATACGCAGTATTTT.

This chain links TRBV29-1 with TRBJ2-1; D remains unclear. CDR1 is SQVTM, CDR2 ANQGSEA, per germline. CDR3 size: 13 residues. The germline V and J ends were trimmed by 4 bases and 10 bases, with 17 bases remaining between them. The DNA for the CDR3 is TGCAGCGTTGTGTGGGTTCTTTCTGTGGAGCAGTTCTTC. It specifies CSVVWVLSVEQFF.

This clone has only one observation. V and J are TRBV28 and TRBJ1-2, with D perhaps TRBD1 (6 bases). Trimming pared 8 bases from V and 3 bases from J, leaving 16 bases between. Germline V gene data show CDR1 as MDHEN and CDR2 as SYDVKM. The CDR3 totals 14 residues. The CDR3 coding sequence is TGTGCCAGCTACCAACAGGGAGGGGACTATGGCTACACCTTC. Its protein is CASYQQGGDYGYTF.

The CDR3 sequence is CATSRDRGSTYEQYF. The CDR3 bases are TGTGCCACCAGCAGAGACAGGGGGTCGACCTACGAGCAGTACTTC. The chain combines TRBV15 with TRBJ2-7; 7 positions match TRBD1. J lost 2 bases, V lost 0 bases, and 4 bases had no gene match. The CDR3 has 15 residues. Germline V gene lookup returns CDR1 LNHNV and CDR2 YYDKDF (reference sequence).

This sequence joins TRBV27 and TRBJ2-7, with unresolved D. The CDR3 extends over 14 amino acids. Germline-derived CDR1 and CDR2 are MNHEY and SMNVEV (reference sequence). Trimming removed 7 bases at V and 2 bases at J, with 15 bases between. CDR3 region: CASTRAGLPYEQYF. CDR3 in DNA: TGTGCCAGCACAAGGGCAGGCCTGCCCTACGAGCAGTACTTC.

This sequence joins TRBV27 and TRBJ2-1; no clear D gene. Germline CDR1 reads MNHEY; CDR2 reads SMNVEV (reference sequence). V was shortened by 2 bases and J by 2 bases, with 16 bases between the two germline ends. The CDR3 length is 17 residues. CDR3 coding DNA: TGTGCCAGCAGTTTAACCCCCATATCAGGAGCCTACAATGAGCAGTTCTTC. This sequence encodes CASSLTPISGAYNEQFF.

The rearrangement joins TRBV4-3 to TRBJ2-1; 13 nucleotides line up with TRBD2. The length of the CDR3 is 16 residues. J was trimmed by 2 bases and V by 4 bases; bases with no gene match: 2. CDR1 is LGHNA and CDR2 is YSLEER in the germline V gene. The DNA of the CDR3 is TGCGCCAGCAGCCCAGGACTAGCGGGAGCCTACAATGAGCAGTTCTTC. This gives the protein CASSPGLAGAYNEQFF.

The V and J genes are TRBV18 and TRBJ1-6, with 8 bases aligning to TRBD1. V lost 2 bases, J lost 0 bases, and 12 bases stayed unmatched. Germline CDR1 is KGHSH and CDR2 is LQKENI. The CDR3 has 20 amino acids. The CDR3 loop is CASSPSEAGGLYSYNSPLHF. The CDR3 coding sequence is TGTGCCAGCTCACCATCGGAGGCAGGGGGCCTTTACTCCTATAATTCACCCCTCCACTTT.

This clone was detected once. A junction boundary mismatches the germline segment, possibly from a read error. The V and J genes are TRBV7-9 and TRBJ2-2, with D perhaps assigned TRBD1 or TRBD2 (5 bases each). The CDR3 loop spans 15 amino acids. Looked up from germline, CDR1 is SEHNR and CDR2 is FQNEAQ (reference sequence). The CDR3 nucleotides are TGTGCCAACAGCCCGTCGGGAATTGGGGGCGGGGAGCTGTTTTTT. Protein sequence: CANSPSGIGGGELFF.

The chain joins TRBV11-3 to TRBJ2-2; tentative D call: TRBD1 (5 bases). V lost 5 bases and J 1 base, leaving 17 bases between the germline ends. In germline, CDR1 is SGHNT, CDR2 YENEEA. The CDR3 has 17 residues. The CDR3 region is CASSQFLGDVNTGELFF. The CDR3 DNA reads as TGTGCCAGCAGCCAGTTCTTAGGGGATGTGAACACCGGGGAGCTGTTTTTT. Variable domain in full (rest from reference TRBV11-3 and TRBJ2-2): EAGVVQSPRYKIIEKKQPVAFWCNPISGHNTLYWYLQNLGQGPELLIRYENEEAVDDSQLPKDRFSAERLKGVDSTLKIQPAELGDSAVYLCASSQFLGDVNTGELFFGEGSRLTVL.

V usage is TRBV15 and J usage is TRBJ2-3; the D gene is possibly TRBD1 (5 bases). The germline V gene encodes CDR1 LNHNV and CDR2 YYDKDF (reference sequence). Trimming took 1 base from V and 6 from J, leaving 14 bases between them. The CDR3 covers 15 residues. The CDR3 region has the DNA TGTGCCACCAGCAGAGTAACTGGGGCGATTGATACGCAGTATTTT. Protein: CATSRVTGAIDTQYF.

This clone was detected a few times. The chain has TRBV11-3 and TRBJ1-4; the D is unclear. Trimming took off 3 bases at V and 8 bases at J, with 4 bases between the two ends. This CDR3 comprises 11 residues. In germline, CDR1 is SGHNT, CDR2 YENEEA. As DNA, the CDR3 is TGTGCCAGCAGCTTTAAGGAAAAACTGTTTTTT. Translating it yields CASSFKEKLFF.

The chain carries TRBV5-6 and TRBJ1-2, with a weak D call TRBD1 (6 bases). This CDR3 is 14 amino acids long. CDR1 is SGHDT and CDR2 is YYEEEE in the germline V gene. The germline V and J ends were trimmed by 3 bases and 5 bases, with 14 bases remaining between them. CDR3 in DNA: TGTGCCAGCAGCTCGACCGGGACACAATATGGCTACACCTTC. This gives the protein CASSSTGTQYGYTF.

The chain is built from TRBV6-1 and TRBJ1-5; no firm D call. The CDR3 spans 16 residues. V gave up 2 bases and J gave up 0 bases, with 11 bases separating them. Germline CDR1 reads MNHNS; CDR2 reads SASEGT. CDR3 in amino acids: CASSELVAVSNQPQHF. DNA for the CDR3: TGTGCCAGCAGTGAACTGGTAGCAGTTAGCAATCAGCCCCAGCATTTT.

This clone is a singleton in its sample. This chain uses TRBV6-6 with TRBJ2-2, with 8 bases lining up with TRBD1. The junction had 3 bases not matched to a gene; V was cut back by 0 bases and J by 3 bases. The CDR3 extends over 16 amino acids. Per germline, CDR1 MNHNY and CDR2 SVGAGI (reference sequence). As DNA, the CDR3 is TGTGCCAGCAGTTACTCACTGGGACAGGACACCGGGGAGCTGTTTTTT. Amino acids: CASSYSLGQDTGELFF.

V gene TRBV11-2 combines with J gene TRBJ2-1; D ambiguous. In germline, CDR1 is SGHAT, CDR2 FQNNGV. The CDR3 has 17 residues. V lost 0 bases and J 0 bases, leaving 12 bases between the germline ends. CDR3 loop: CASSLDSFGSSYNEQFF. The CDR3 DNA is TGTGCCAGCAGCTTAGATTCCTTTGGAAGCTCCTACAATGAGCAGTTCTTC.

The V gene is TRBV25-1, the J gene TRBJ2-5, with 8 positions matching TRBD2. The V gene's germline CDR1 is MGHDK and CDR2 SYGVNS. This CDR3 is built from 16 residues. The junction had 7 bases not matched to a gene; V was cut back by 1 base and J by 3 bases. The CDR3 here is CASSEFSGAREETQYF. The CDR3 coding sequence is TGTGCCAGCAGTGAATTTAGCGGGGCGAGGGAAGAGACCCAGTACTTC.

This clone was recorded once. The V call is TRBV6-1, the J call TRBJ1-3; D is undetermined. From germline, CDR1 is MNHNS and CDR2 SASEGT. This CDR3 region has 15 residues. Trimming removed 1 base from V and 0 bases from J, with 7 bases in between. The CDR3 here is CASSEEGSSGNTIYF. CDR3 DNA: TGTGCCAGCAGTGAAGAAGGGAGCTCTGGAAACACCATATATTTT.

This CDR3 reads CASSLSGPLSTDTQYF. In DNA form, the CDR3 reads TGTGCCAGCAGCTTATCAGGGCCGCTTAGCACAGATACGCAGTATTTT. The V gene is TRBV7-3, the J gene TRBJ2-3; weak D call: TRBD1 (5 bases). The length of the CDR3 is 16 residues. V was shortened by 2 bases and J by 0 bases, with 12 bases between the two germline ends. In germline, CDR1 is SGHTA, CDR2 FQGTGA.